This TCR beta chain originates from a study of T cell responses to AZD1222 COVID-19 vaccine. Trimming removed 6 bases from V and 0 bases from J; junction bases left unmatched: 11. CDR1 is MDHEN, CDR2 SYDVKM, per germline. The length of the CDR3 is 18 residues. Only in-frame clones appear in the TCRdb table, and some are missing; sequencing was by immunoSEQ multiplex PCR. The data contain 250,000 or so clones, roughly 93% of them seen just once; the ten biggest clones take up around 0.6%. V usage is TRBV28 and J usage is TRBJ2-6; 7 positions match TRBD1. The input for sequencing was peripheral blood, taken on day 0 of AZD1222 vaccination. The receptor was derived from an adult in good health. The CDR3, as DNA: TGTGCCAGCAGGAGACCCGGGACAGAGAGCTCTGGGGCCAACGTCCTGACTTTC. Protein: CASRRPGTESSGANVLTF. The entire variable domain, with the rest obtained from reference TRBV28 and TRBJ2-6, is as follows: DVKVTQSSRYLVKRTGEKVFLECVQDMDHENMFWYRQDPGLGLRLIYFSYDVKMKEKGDIPEGYSVSREKKERFSLILESASTNQTSMYLCASRRPGTESSGANVLTFGAGSRLTVL.